The clone carrying this T cell receptor (beta chain) was recorded at least ten times. Preparing the TCRbeta library involved the use of unique molecular identifiers. One entry per CDR3 protein, called by TCRdb with MiXCR from the PCR reads. The data hold some 450,000 distinct CDR3 sequences, with approximately 41% observed a single time. V lost 2 bases, J lost 8 bases, and 9 bases lay in between. CDR1 is SQVTM, CDR2 ANQGSEA, per germline. This CDR3 has 12 residues. This sample stems from a study of T-cell reconstitution after alpha-beta-depleted transplantation in children. The clonotype originates from a girl aged 2-10 years with aplastic anemia, due to receive a stem cell transplant. Sequenced material: PBMCs, taken before TCRalphabeta/CD19-depleted stem cell transplant. The genes are TRBV29-1 and TRBJ1-4; D is unresolved. The CDR3 loop reads CSVEIPPEKLFF. CDR3 in DNA: TGCAGCGTTGAAATTCCCCCCGAAAAACTGTTTTTT.